Listed here is a single TCR beta chain. This entry belongs to a study of T cell changes during pregnancy in multiple sclerosis. The CDR3 extends over 16 amino acids. Germline V gene lookup returns CDR1 SNHLY and CDR2 FYNNEI. Losses at the gene ends were 7 bases for V and 4 bases for J; bases not matched to a gene: 15. Produced via immunoSEQ multiplex PCR; TCRdb's table is partial and in-frame only. This sample has 110,000 or so clones, with approximately 93% found just once. This chain connects TRBV2 to TRBJ2-5; 7 positions agree with TRBD1. The sample was peripheral blood, taken before pregnancy. The clonotype originates from a female donor with multiple sclerosis, enrolled in a pregnancy study. CDR3 region: CASKTGSVVVGETQYF. The CDR3 region has the DNA TGTGCCAGCAAGACAGGGTCGGTGGTTGTTGGAGAGACCCAGTACTTC.